The rows below give T cell receptor beta chains drawn from one sample of a study of identical twins. TCRdb re-derived calls from the 5' RACE reads in MiXCR, one entry per CDR3 protein. Here the sample spans about 1.7 million distinct CDR3 sequences, about 31% being singletons. The sample taken for sequencing was cord blood. The receptors come from a newborn girl in good health. The CDR3 runs from the conserved cysteine through the conserved F or W. A D gene is named only where the DNA matches it firmly. A clone size is listed for some rows: how often the clone was seen (once, few, many), or a class if it is expanded.

clone_size: few
j_call: TRBJ2-1
d_call: TRBD2
v_call: TRBV5-1
cdr3_aa: CASSLGLGGSSYNEQFF
cdr3_nt: TGCGCCAGCAGCTTGGGCCTAGGCGGGAGCTCCTACAATGAGCAGTTCTTC

clone_size: -
j_call: TRBJ2-3
d_call: -
v_call: TRBV27
cdr3_aa: CASSFKNRAPDTQYF
cdr3_nt: TGTGCCAGCAGTTTCAAAAACAGGGCCCCAGATACGCAGTATTTT

clone_size: few
j_call: TRBJ1-6
d_call: TRBD1
v_call: TRBV27
cdr3_aa: CASTGIGTGGSPLHF
cdr3_nt: TGTGCCAGCACCGGAATCGGGACAGGCGGTTCACCCCTCCACTTT

clone_size: few
j_call: TRBJ2-7
d_call: -
v_call: TRBV7-8
cdr3_aa: CASSLGSQRYLSYEQYF
cdr3_nt: TGTGCCAGCAGCTTAGGGTCCCAGCGTTACCTCTCCTACGAGCAGTACTTC

clone_size: -
j_call: TRBJ2-7
d_call: -
v_call: TRBV20-1
cdr3_aa: CSARDLAGRGQYEQYF
cdr3_nt: TGCAGTGCTAGAGATCTCGCCGGCCGGGGACAATACGAGCAGTACTTC

clone_size: few
j_call: TRBJ1-2
d_call: -
v_call: TRBV10-3
cdr3_aa: CAISESADSLYGYTF
cdr3_nt: TGTGCCATCAGTGAGTCGGCAGACTCTCTCTATGGCTACACCTTC

clone_size: few
j_call: TRBJ2-7
d_call: TRBD1
v_call: TRBV28
cdr3_aa: CASSPGTGLRYPYEQYF
cdr3_nt: TGTGCCAGCAGCCCCGGGACAGGGCTCCGATATCCCTACGAGCAGTACTTC

clone_size: -
j_call: TRBJ1-5
d_call: -
v_call: TRBV3-1
cdr3_aa: CASSQDQVQGGQPQHF
cdr3_nt: TGTGCCAGCAGCCAAGATCAGGTACAGGGCGGTCAGCCCCAGCATTTT

clone_size: few
j_call: TRBJ2-1
d_call: -
v_call: TRBV20-1
cdr3_aa: CSAPRQTTGNEQFF
cdr3_nt: TGCAGTGCTCCCCGACAGACAACAGGCAATGAGCAGTTCTTC

clone_size: -
j_call: TRBJ1-2
d_call: TRBD1
v_call: TRBV4-2
cdr3_aa: CASSQRDRLNYGYIF
cdr3_nt: TGTGCCAGCAGCCAAAGGGACAGACTTAACTATGGCTACATCTTC

clone_size: -
j_call: TRBJ2-3
d_call: TRBD2
v_call: TRBV24-1
cdr3_aa: CATSDPRLAGGGYDTQYF
cdr3_nt: TGTGCCACCAGTGATCCAAGACTAGCGGGAGGGGGATACGATACGCAGTATTTT

clone_size: -
j_call: TRBJ1-2
d_call: -
v_call: TRBV27
cdr3_aa: CASSFSPLNYGYTF
cdr3_nt: TGTGCCAGCAGTTTTAGCCCGTTAAACTATGGCTACACCTTC

clone_size: -
j_call: TRBJ2-7
d_call: -
v_call: TRBV3-1
cdr3_aa: CASSHSRDLTAYEQYF
cdr3_nt: TGTGCCAGCAGCCATTCCCGGGACTTGACCGCCTACGAGCAGTACTTC

clone_size: few
j_call: TRBJ2-1
d_call: -
v_call: TRBV18
cdr3_aa: CASSPPRSGGHSSYKEQFF
cdr3_nt: TGTGCCAGCTCACCACCGAGATCGGGGGGCCATAGCTCCTACAAGGAGCAGTTCTTC

clone_size: -
j_call: TRBJ1-5
d_call: TRBD1
v_call: TRBV28
cdr3_aa: CASSPSVPLQGRRIYSNQPQHF
cdr3_nt: TGTGCCAGCAGTCCCTCAGTCCCTCTACAGGGGCGAAGAATATATAGCAATCAGCCCCAGCATTTT